Each of the 27 T cell receptor beta chains below was sequenced from the same sample in a study of cytomegalovirus exposure and HLA in healthy donors. 13 Jbeta primers and 60 Vbeta primers were used for the PCR. Method: immunoSEQ multiplex PCR; TCRdb's copy keeps in-frame clones and lacks some. The sample shows some 120,000 clones, approximately 80% of them seen only once. Input material: PBMCs. The source of these receptors is a man in his forties or fifties in good health and CMV-seronegative.

This clone has just a few counts. V and J are TRBV28 and TRBJ1-5, with D tentatively TRBD1 (5 bases). CDR3 length equals 16 residues. Trimming stripped 6 bases from V and 6 bases from J, with 21 bases between. Germline loops: CDR1 MDHEN, CDR2 SYDVKM. The DNA of the CDR3 is TGTGCCAGCAGGGGACTGCGTACTAGAGACGGTCAGCCCCAGCATTTT. Protein sequence: CASRGLRTRDGQPQHF.

This clone showed up just once. The chain joins TRBV9 to TRBJ1-6; 9 bases align to TRBD1. Germline CDR1 reads SGDLS; CDR2 reads YYNGEE. V trimming: 4 bases; J trimming: 9 bases; junction bases outside the gene matches: 14. The CDR3 is made up of 17 amino acids. This CDR3 reads CASSPLGTGTKGSPLHF. The CDR3 nucleotides are TGTGCCAGCAGCCCTTTGGGGACAGGGACGAAGGGTTCACCCCTCCACTTT. Full variable domain (rest looked up from reference TRBV9 and TRBJ1-6): DSGVTQTPKHLITATGQRVTLRCSPRSGDLSVYWYQQSLDQGLQFLIQYYNGEERAKGNILERFSAQQFPDLHSELNLSSLELGDSALYFCASSPLGTGTKGSPLHFGNGTRLTVT.

The chain is built from TRBV10-3 and TRBJ1-5, with a tentative D call TRBD1 (5 bases). This CDR3 spans 15 amino acids. V was clipped by 0 bases and J by 2 bases, with 8 bases between them. Per the germline V gene, CDR1 is ENHRY and CDR2 is SYGVKD. CDR3 sequence: CAISESKGGNQPQHF. CDR3 coding DNA: TGTGCCATCAGTGAGTCGAAAGGGGGCAATCAGCCCCAGCATTTT.

This chain connects TRBV7-3 to TRBJ2-3; possible D gene TRBD1, 5 bases. Germline CDR1 and CDR2: SGHTA and FQGTGA. There are 16 residues in the CDR3. With 5 bases removed from V and 4 bases from J, the gap between germline ends came to 19 bases. CDR3 protein: CASSLYSGNPADTQYF. The CDR3 coding sequence is TGTGCCAGCAGCCTTTATTCAGGGAACCCAGCAGATACGCAGTATTTT.

V usage is TRBV2 and J usage is TRBJ1-2, with TRBD1 as a possible D gene (5 bases). Trimming left V 5 bases short and J 1 base short, with 11 bases between. The V gene's germline CDR1 is SNHLY and CDR2 FYNNEI. The CDR3 extends over 14 amino acids. The CDR3 sequence: CASSWAGFNYGYTF. Here the CDR3 DNA reads TGTGCCAGCAGTTGGGCAGGGTTTAACTATGGCTACACCTTC.

The V call is TRBV5-1, the J call TRBJ2-1, with 10 positions matching TRBD1. Germline values: CDR1 SGHRS, CDR2 YFSETQ. Trimming took 7 bases from V and 4 from J; bases not matched to a gene: 11. The length of the CDR3 is 16 residues. The CDR3 here is CASAPSRDRGYNEQFF. DNA of the CDR3: TGCGCCAGCGCCCCGAGTAGGGACAGGGGTTACAATGAGCAGTTCTTC.

V gene TRBV18 combines with J gene TRBJ2-5; D is unresolved. The CDR3 runs 13 residues. Looked up from germline, CDR1 is KGHSH and CDR2 is LQKENI. The ends were cut back, 5 bases at V and 3 bases at J, with 10 bases in the middle. CDR3 bases: TGTGCCAGCTCATCGCTGATAGAAGAGACCCAGTACTTC. Translation: CASSSLIEETQYF.

CDR3 DNA sequence: TGTGCCAGCAGCTTACGACGGGAGTACCCGCAGTTCTTC. Encoded protein: CASSLRREYPQFF. V gene TRBV11-1 combines with J gene TRBJ2-1, with a possible D match to TRBD2 (6 bases). Trimming pared 2 bases from V and 12 bases from J, leaving 14 bases between. This CDR3 region has 13 residues. Germline V CDR1 and CDR2: SGHAT, FQDESV (reference sequence).

The chain joins TRBV5-1 to TRBJ1-3; no reliable D call. CDR1 is SGHRS and CDR2 is YFSETQ in the germline V gene. Trimming pared 0 bases from V and 0 bases from J, leaving 10 bases between. This CDR3 contains 16 residues. CDR3 nucleotide sequence: TGCGCCAGCAGCTTGGCCACCAGTTCCTCTGGAAACACCATATATTTT. This gives the protein CASSLATSSSGNTIYF.

This clone has only one observation. V is TRBV6-6 and J is TRBJ1-5; D remains unclear. The germline gives CDR1 MNHNY, CDR2 SVGAGI (reference sequence). V lost 4 bases and J 4 bases, leaving 11 bases between the germline ends. This CDR3 contains 14 residues. The CDR3 region has the DNA TGTGCCAGCAGTTCGGACGGGGAAAATCAGCCCCAGCATTTT. Its protein is CASSSDGENQPQHF.

V usage is TRBV2 and J usage is TRBJ2-5; TRBD2 aligns across 8 bases. The CDR3 spans 14 residues. Germline CDR1 SNHLY, CDR2 FYNNEI. The junction had 5 bases not matched to a gene; V was cut back by 7 bases and J by 1 base. The CDR3 DNA is TGTGCCAGCAATGGACTAGCAGGCCAAGAGACCCAGTACTTC. This codes for CASNGLAGQETQYF.

This chain links TRBV27 with TRBJ2-7, with 7 nucleotides matching TRBD2. CDR1 is MNHEY, CDR2 SMNVEV, per germline (reference sequence). With 3 bases clipped from V and 5 bases from J, the junction kept 16 bases outside the gene matches. This CDR3 spans 17 amino acids. CDR3 sequence (DNA): TGTGCCAGCAGTTTGGTCCCTGGGGCTAGCGGAAGGAACGAGCAGTACTTC. Protein: CASSLVPGASGRNEQYF.

This chain connects TRBV19 to TRBJ1-2; TRBD1 might be the D (5 bases). This CDR3 has 14 residues. Germline CDR1 LNHDA, CDR2 SQIVND (reference sequence). The V and J ends lost 3 bases and 2 bases respectively, with 10 bases between them. CDR3 loop: CASSIPRENYGYTF. CDR3 sequence (DNA): TGTGCCAGTAGTATCCCCAGGGAAAACTATGGCTACACCTTC.

The chain is built from TRBV28 and TRBJ1-3; 9 bases agree with TRBD1. Germline assignment: CDR1 MDHEN and CDR2 SYDVKM. This CDR3 has 13 residues. After removal of 8 bases from V and 6 bases from J, the junction contained 5 bases not matched to a gene. This CDR3 reads CASGDRAKNTIYF. CDR3 sequence (DNA): TGTGCCAGCGGGGACAGGGCGAAAAACACCATATATTTT.

This clone was detected a few times. The genes are TRBV15 and TRBJ1-3; D gene uncertain. Germline V lookup: CDR1 LNHNV, CDR2 YYDKDF (reference sequence). The V and J ends lost 8 bases and 3 bases respectively, with 23 bases between them. CDR3 length: 17 residues. CDR3 DNA sequence: TGTGCCACCCGCATAATCTCCCCAGGAGGGTTTGGAAACACCATATATTTT. This codes for CATRIISPGGFGNTIYF.

The rearrangement uses TRBV30 and TRBJ1-1, with D perhaps matching TRBD1 (6 bases). The germline V and J ends were trimmed by 0 bases and 3 bases, with 23 bases remaining between them. This CDR3 has 18 residues. Germline CDR1 GTSNPN, CDR2 SVGIG (reference sequence). The CDR3 loop reads CAWSVTLGGLAVYTEAFF. CDR3 coding DNA: TGTGCCTGGAGTGTTACCCTCGGGGGGCTCGCAGTATACACTGAAGCTTTCTTT. Full variable domain (missing parts from reference TRBV30 and TRBJ1-1): SQTIHQWPATLVQPVGSPLSLECTVEGTSNPNLYWYRQAAGRGLQLLFYSVGIGQISSEVPQNLSASRPQDRQFILSSKKLLLSDSGFYLCAWSVTLGGLAVYTEAFFGQGTRLTVV.

The chain is built from TRBV25-1 and TRBJ2-1, with TRBD2 matching 9 bases. CDR1 MGHDK and CDR2 SYGVNS come from the germline V gene. After removal of 5 bases from V and 5 bases from J, the junction contained 4 bases not matched to a gene. There are 14 residues in the CDR3. Here the CDR3 DNA reads TGTGCCAGCAGTTCTAGCGGGAACAACAATGAGCAGTTCTTC. As protein: CASSSSGNNNEQFF.

This clone was detected a few times. The CDR3 is CASTSGRGSETQYF. CDR3 bases: TGTGCCAGTACCTCGGGCCGGGGTTCCGAGACCCAGTACTTC. The chain couples TRBV19 to TRBJ2-5; D perhaps matches TRBD2 (5 bases). The CDR3 consists of 14 residues. In germline, CDR1 is LNHDA, CDR2 SQIVND (reference sequence). V shed 7 bases and J shed 5 bases, with 17 bases lying between them.

The chain links TRBV5-1 to TRBJ2-7; 10 bases align to TRBD1. This CDR3 has 15 amino acids. J gave up 4 bases and V 3 bases, and 7 bases lay outside the gene matches. Germline lookup yields CDR1 SGHRS and CDR2 YFSETQ. The CDR3 sequence: CASSSGGQGGYEQYF. The CDR3 DNA follows: TGCGCCAGCAGCTCAGGCGGACAGGGGGGATACGAGCAGTACTTC.

CDR3: CAWSLSNTGELFF. CDR3 bases: TGTGCCTGGAGCCTCTCGAACACCGGGGAGCTGTTTTTT. The genes are TRBV30 and TRBJ2-2; D not resolved. Trimming pared 3 bases from V and 0 bases from J, leaving 5 bases between. This CDR3 contains 13 residues. CDR1 and CDR2 from the germline V gene are GTSNPN and SVGIG (reference sequence).

The chain links TRBV7-3 to TRBJ2-2, with TRBD1 matching 7 bases. V gave up 0 bases and J gave up 6 bases; unmatched junction bases: 7. The CDR3 is 16 residues long. Per the germline V gene, CDR1 is SGHTA and CDR2 is FQGTGA. CDR3 sequence: CASSLTGGAGAGELFF. The CDR3 DNA reads TGTGCCAGCAGCTTAACAGGGGGCGCAGGGGCCGGGGAGCTGTTTTTT.

The chain carries TRBV15 and TRBJ2-1; TRBD1 is a possible D gene (5 bases). The germline V gene has CDR1 LNHNV and CDR2 YYDKDF (reference sequence). The V and J ends lost 2 bases and 8 bases respectively, with 13 bases between them. This CDR3 is built from 14 residues. CDR3 residues: CATSRPAEGDEQFF. The CDR3, as DNA: TGTGCCACCAGCAGACCCGCTGAAGGGGATGAGCAGTTCTTC.

The genes are TRBV27 and TRBJ2-7; the D gene is possibly TRBD2 (5 bases). Trimming removed 2 bases from V and 6 bases from J, with 20 bases in between. CDR1 and CDR2 (germline): MNHEY, SMNVEV (reference sequence). This CDR3 region has 16 residues. This CDR3 reads CASSLVRGLVRCEQYF. CDR3 in DNA: TGTGCCAGCAGTTTAGTGAGAGGGCTAGTCCGGTGCGAGCAGTACTTC.

The V call is TRBV28, the J call TRBJ2-4; TRBD2 matches 8 bases. The CDR3 covers 13 residues. Germline values: CDR1 MDHEN, CDR2 SYDVKM. CDR3 in amino acids: CAVSGGTKNIQYF. For the CDR3, the DNA is TGTGCGGTTTCGGGGGGGACCAAAAACATTCAGTACTTC.

The chain recombines TRBV7-3 with TRBJ2-2; 8 bases are a match to TRBD1. The junction had 1 base not matched to a gene; V was cut back by 0 bases and J by 4 bases. The CDR3 sequence is 15 residues long. CDR1 is SGHTA and CDR2 is FQGTGA in the germline V gene. The CDR3 sequence: CASSLTGQVTGELFF. CDR3 in DNA: TGTGCCAGCAGCTTAACGGGACAGGTCACCGGGGAGCTGTTTTTT.

V usage is TRBV19 and J usage is TRBJ1-5; TRBD1 agrees at 8 bases. The J segment lost 5 bases and the V segment lost 2 bases, leaving 8 bases of the junction unmatched. The CDR3 has 16 amino acids. Germline loops: CDR1 LNHDA, CDR2 SQIVND (reference sequence). As DNA, the CDR3 is TGTGCCAGTAGTATACAGGGGGCGATTGGGGATCAGCCCCAGCATTTT. Residues: CASSIQGAIGDQPQHF.

The V call is TRBV13, the J call TRBJ2-1; the match to TRBD2 covers 7 bases. The CDR3 is 13 residues long. Germline-derived CDR1 and CDR2 are PRHDT and FYEKMQ (reference sequence). The V and J ends lost 7 bases and 5 bases, in that order; junction bases with no gene match: 5. The CDR3 protein is CASMRGNDNEQFF. In DNA, the CDR3 is TGTGCCAGCATGCGGGGGAACGACAATGAGCAGTTCTTC.